This T cell receptor beta chain is from a study of blood T cell repertoires in COVID-19. Original data processing: Nucleated cell number was recorded as an estimate derived from reference gene primer amplification. The table came from immunoSEQ multiplex PCR; TCRdb's copy has only in-frame clones and leaves some out. The V and J calls and the clone size are those of that table, but D and trimming were determined from the DNA. There are some 45,000 clones in the sample; about 80% occur only once, and around a fifth lies in the top ten. Trimming removed 11 bases from V and 3 bases from J; junction bases left unmatched: 10. The CDR3 loop spans 13 amino acids. Germline V gene sequence: CDR1 MNHEY, CDR2 SVGAGI.

Sequencing used peripheral blood. The chain couples TRBV6-5 to TRBJ2-7, with 7 positions matching TRBD1. The source of this sequence is a man between 65 and 80 years old with acute or convalescent COVID-19. CDR3 loop: CAVRDSLFYEQYF. In DNA, the CDR3 is TGTGCCGTACGGGACAGCCTGTTCTACGAGCAGTACTTC.